The 30 T cell receptor beta chains reported below all come from one sample, sequenced in a study of T cells in Graves' hyperthyroidism and ophthalmopathy. It was RNA transcripts that yielded the amplified TCR beta CDR3 regions. The HTBI primer set served for first-round RT-PCR of the TCR CDR3. TCRdb reanalysed the multiplex PCR reads using MiXCR and keeps one entry per CDR3 protein. The sample has approximately 610,000 distinct CDR3 sequences, about 14% seen once. Sequencing was carried out using blood. The receptors derive from a woman in her forties with Graves' ophthalmopathy.

CDR3 sequence (DNA): TGTGCCAGCAGCCTAAGGTCGGGGTCCACCGGGGAGCTGTTTTTT. Translation: CASSLRSGSTGELFF. This sequence joins TRBV6-1 and TRBJ2-2; possibly TRBD2 for D (5 bases). Germline V lookup: CDR1 MNHNS, CDR2 SASEGT. There are 15 residues in the CDR3. The germline V and J ends were trimmed by 6 bases and 4 bases, with 15 bases remaining between them.

This clonotype was seen more than once but under ten times. CDR3 sequence: CASSLWRANTGELFF. The DNA for the CDR3 is TGTGCCAGCAGCTTGTGGAGGGCGAACACCGGGGAGCTGTTTTTT. The rearrangement joins TRBV5-8 to TRBJ2-2; a weak D match, TRBD2 (6 bases). This CDR3 comprises 15 residues. Trimming removed 1 base at V and 0 bases at J, with 7 bases between. Germline CDR1 and CDR2: SGHTS and YDEGEE.

The CDR3 nucleotides read TGCAGTGCTAGATGGCGGAGCTTAAGGGATGAGCAGTTCTTC. Protein: CSARWRSLRDEQFF. The chain uses TRBV20-1 and TRBJ2-1, with D unclear. V was pared by 2 bases and J by 8 bases, with 16 bases between. This CDR3 contains 14 residues. CDR1 and CDR2 (germline): DFQATT, SNEGSKA (reference sequence).

The chain employs TRBV29-1 and TRBJ2-7; TRBD2 aligns across 7 bases. V was clipped by 0 bases and J by 9 bases; unmatched bases: 5. The CDR3 covers 12 residues. The germline V gene has CDR1 SQVTM and CDR2 ANQGSEA. The CDR3, as DNA: TGCAGCGTTGAAGATGCGAGACTAGCGCAGTACTTC. It codes for CSVEDARLAQYF.

This clonotype occurred many times. This chain links TRBV20-1 with TRBJ2-3; D possibly uses TRBD1 or TRBD2 (6 bases each). The CDR3 covers 15 residues. Looked up from germline, CDR1 is DFQATT and CDR2 is SNEGSKA (reference sequence). V lost 0 bases and J 4 bases, leaving 14 bases between the germline ends. As DNA, the CDR3 is TGCAGTGCTAGAGACCTAGCGAGGGGGGCAGATACGCAGTATTTT. It codes for CSARDLARGADTQYF.

This clonotype was seen only a few times. The chain recombines TRBV11-2 with TRBJ2-5; D possibly corresponds to TRBD2 (6 bases). The germline V and J ends were trimmed by 5 bases and 5 bases, with 15 bases remaining between them. CDR3 size: 14 residues. Per germline, CDR1 SGHAT and CDR2 FQNNGV. The CDR3 reads CASSPSSVGETQYF. The CDR3, as DNA: TGTGCCAGCAGCCCGTCTAGCGTCGGGGAGACCCAGTACTTC.

V and J are TRBV10-3 and TRBJ2-1; 13 nucleotides agree with TRBD2. The CDR3 has 15 amino acids. Looked up from germline, CDR1 is ENHRY and CDR2 is SYGVKD. Losses at the gene ends were 10 bases for V and 4 bases for J; bases not matched to a gene: 7. Here the CDR3 DNA reads TGTGCCACTCGACTAGCGGGAGGTAATTACAATGAGCAGTTCTTC. It yields the protein CATRLAGGNYNEQFF.

At least ten counts were recorded for this clonotype. The gene calls are TRBV20-1 and TRBJ1-2; 7 bases line up with TRBD1. CDR1 is DFQATT, CDR2 SNEGSKA, per germline (reference sequence). CDR3 length: 14 residues. V shed 5 bases, J shed 3 bases, and the junction held 9 bases outside the gene matches. CDR3 amino acids: CSAPATGRDYGYTF. DNA for the CDR3: TGCAGTGCTCCAGCGACAGGGAGAGACTATGGCTACACCTTC.

In this sample, this clonotype turned up many times. This chain joins TRBV7-9 and TRBJ2-7, with a weak D call TRBD2 (6 bases). Trimming took off 2 bases at V and 7 bases at J, with 12 bases between the two ends. There are 13 residues in the CDR3. Germline lookup yields CDR1 SEHNR and CDR2 FQNEAQ (reference sequence). The CDR3 DNA reads TGTGCCAGCAGCTTAATAGCGGAGGGTGAGCAGTACTTC. Translation gives CASSLIAEGEQYF. The full variable domain, with the rest looked up from reference TRBV7-9 and TRBJ2-7, is DTGVSQNPRHKITKRGQNVTFRCDPISEHNRLYWYRQTLGQGPEFLTYFQNEAQLEKSRLLSDRFSAERPKGSFSTLEIQRTEQGDSAMYLCASSLIAEGEQYFGPGTRLTVT.

This clonotype was recorded many times. This rearrangement joins TRBV12-3 or TRBV12-4 to TRBJ2-5; weak D call: TRBD1 (6 bases). CDR3 length equals 14 residues. V dropped 2 bases and J dropped 4 bases, with 11 bases sitting between them. The DNA of the CDR3 is TGTGCCAGCAGTTTAAAGGGGGACGGAGAGACCCAGTACTTC. Protein product: CASSLKGDGETQYF.

This clonotype was found many times. The chain joins TRBV6-1 to TRBJ2-2; 13 nucleotides match TRBD2. This CDR3 region has 14 residues. Germline V lookup: CDR1 MNHNS, CDR2 SASEGT. The J segment lost 5 bases and the V segment lost 10 bases, leaving 4 bases of the junction unmatched. DNA of the CDR3: TGTGCCACCGAGGGACTAGCGGGAACCGGGGAGCTGTTTTTT. Protein sequence: CATEGLAGTGELFF.

This clonotype was picked up a small number of times. CDR3 sequence reads: CASSTTGTGYEQYF. In DNA, the CDR3 is TGTGCCAGCTCAACCACCGGGACAGGATACGAGCAGTACTTC. The rearrangement joins TRBV18 to TRBJ2-7, with 8 bases identical to TRBD1. The CDR3 loop spans 14 amino acids. From germline, CDR1 is KGHSH and CDR2 LQKENI. Unmatched junction bases numbered 7, after V lost 5 bases and J lost 4 bases.

This clonotype was seen repeatedly, ten times or more. The V gene is TRBV6-2 or TRBV6-3, the J gene TRBJ2-2; weak D call: TRBD2 (6 bases). Germline assignment: CDR1 MNHEY and CDR2 SVGEGT. The CDR3 runs 18 residues. With 2 bases removed from V and 3 bases from J, the gap between germline ends came to 19 bases. Here the CDR3 DNA reads TGTGCCAGCAGTTACACCAATCCGGGACTGTTCGACACCGGGGAGCTGTTTTTT. Encoded protein: CASSYTNPGLFDTGELFF.

This clonotype has a count of ten or more. The rearrangement uses TRBV28 and TRBJ2-7, with D possibly being TRBD1 (5 bases). V gave up 6 bases and J gave up 4 bases, with 16 bases separating them. CDR3 length: 14 residues. The germline CDR1 and CDR2 sequences are MDHEN and SYDVKM. CDR3 sequence (DNA): TGTGCCAGCAGGCCCGGAATTCCAGGGTACGAGCAGTACTTC. This gives the protein CASRPGIPGYEQYF.

V is TRBV6-1 and J is TRBJ1-1; TRBD1 is a possible D gene (5 bases). The V gene lost 8 bases and the J gene lost 7 bases, with 17 bases spanning the gap. CDR1 and CDR2 from the germline V gene are MNHNS and SASEGT. CDR3 size: 13 residues. The CDR3 DNA is TGTGCCAGCGCCTCCGGGACGGAAATTGAAGCTTTCTTT. Protein sequence: CASASGTEIEAFF.

The chain employs TRBV24-1 and TRBJ2-5; D may be TRBD1 or TRBD2 (5 bases each). CDR3 length: 14 residues. CDR1 is KGHDR and CDR2 is SFDVKD in the germline V gene. Trimming stripped 3 bases from V and 5 bases from J, with 12 bases between. CDR3 amino acids: CATSDPRGSETQYF. DNA for the CDR3: TGTGCCACCAGTGATCCGAGGGGCTCGGAGACCCAGTACTTC.

This clonotype showed up many times. The chain combines TRBV28 with TRBJ1-1; D unclear. CDR1 and CDR2 (germline): MDHEN, SYDVKM. The CDR3 is 13 amino acids. The V end was cut by 6 bases, the J end by 1 base, with 9 bases between. The CDR3 sequence is CASSRRRNTEAFF. The DNA of the CDR3 is TGTGCCAGCAGCCGGAGGAGGAACACTGAAGCTTTCTTT.

This clonotype was observed many times. One junction end disagrees with the germline gene, perhaps due to a read error. The CDR3 loop is CASSKAGSETQYF. CDR3 nucleotides: TGTGCCAGCAGTAAAGCGGGATCAGAGACCCAGTACTTC. The chain joins TRBV6-1 to TRBJ2-5; 7 bases fit TRBD2. Germline CDR1 is MNHNS and CDR2 is SASEGT. CDR3 length: 13 amino acids.

In its sample, this clonotype was seen many times. V and J are TRBV27 and TRBJ1-1; D gene ambiguous. The CDR3 consists of 11 residues. The V end lost 6 bases, the J end lost 4 bases, and 6 bases lay between the germline ends. Germline V gene data show CDR1 as MNHEY and CDR2 as SMNVEV (reference sequence). The CDR3 reads CASRTGTEAFF. In DNA, the CDR3 is TGTGCCAGCAGGACTGGCACTGAAGCTTTCTTT.

This clonotype was picked up many times. V and J are TRBV7-8 and TRBJ1-1, with 9 bases lining up with TRBD1. The germline V gene encodes CDR1 SGHVS and CDR2 FQNEAQ. V lost 5 bases and J lost 1; bases outside the gene matches: 5. This CDR3 is built from 15 residues. CDR3 sequence reads: CASSPRDRENTEAFF. CDR3 nucleotide sequence: TGTGCCAGCAGCCCCCGGGACAGGGAGAACACTGAAGCTTTCTTT. The whole variable domain, remainder taken from reference TRBV7-8 and TRBJ1-1, is GAGVSQSPRYKVAKRGQDVALRCDPISGHVSLFWYQQALGQGPEFLTYFQNEAQLDKSGLPSDRFFAERPEGSVSTLKIQRTQQEDSAVYLCASSPRDRENTEAFFGQGTRLTVV.

The chain joins TRBV5-1 to TRBJ1-1; possibly TRBD1 for D (5 bases). The germline gives CDR1 SGHRS, CDR2 YFSETQ. CDR3 size: 16 residues. With 2 bases removed from V and 3 bases from J, the gap between germline ends came to 17 bases. CDR3 nucleotides: TGCGCCAGCAGCTTTAAGTTGCCGACAGCGGACACTGAAGCTTTCTTT. Protein product: CASSFKLPTADTEAFF.

This clonotype was observed a handful of times. The chain is built from TRBV2 and TRBJ2-5; TRBD2 aligns across 9 bases. CDR3 length equals 17 residues. In germline, CDR1 is SNHLY, CDR2 FYNNEI. With V trimmed by 6 bases and J by 3 bases, 14 bases remained unmatched. In DNA form, the CDR3 reads TGTGCCAGCAGGCCCCTGGGTAGCGGGAGCTTGGAAGAGACCCAGTACTTC. This gives the protein CASRPLGSGSLEETQYF.

This clonotype was seen many times. V and J are TRBV20-1 and TRBJ2-4; D may be TRBD1 (6 bases). Germline V gene data show CDR1 as DFQATT and CDR2 as SNEGSKA (reference sequence). The CDR3 covers 15 residues. The germline V and J ends were trimmed by 4 bases and 6 bases, with 19 bases remaining between them. CDR3 loop: CSATYDRSGRNIQYF. The DNA for the CDR3 is TGCAGTGCTACATACGACAGGTCGGGTAGAAACATTCAGTACTTC.

In this sample, this clonotype turned up many times. V usage is TRBV28 and J usage is TRBJ2-7, with 7 bases identical to TRBD2. This CDR3 region has 14 residues. The junction had 6 bases not matched to a gene; V was cut back by 3 bases and J by 4 bases. Looked up from germline, CDR1 is MDHEN and CDR2 is SYDVKM. CDR3 region: CASSLTGRRYEQYF. The CDR3, as DNA: TGTGCCAGCAGTTTGACCGGGAGGAGGTACGAGCAGTACTTC.

This rearrangement joins TRBV27 to TRBJ1-1; TRBD1 matches at 9 bases. J lost 6 bases, V lost 11 bases, and 19 bases had no gene match. This CDR3 is built from 16 residues. Germline CDR1 reads MNHEY; CDR2 reads SMNVEV (reference sequence). The CDR3 spells CAPSPGQGSIGAEAFF. The CDR3 DNA is TGTGCCCCGTCACCGGGACAGGGCTCTATCGGGGCTGAAGCTTTCTTT.

This clonotype turned up a few times. V usage is TRBV4-1 and J usage is TRBJ2-7; 8 bases match TRBD2. Germline V gene lookup returns CDR1 MGHRA and CDR2 YSYEKL. The trim removed 1 base at V and 5 bases at J, leaving 16 bases unmatched. The CDR3 spans 18 residues. DNA for the CDR3: TGCGCCAGCAGCCAAGTATTCATCTCGAGCGGGAGCACGGACGAGCAGTACTTC. It is translated as CASSQVFISSGSTDEQYF.

This clonotype was observed many times. The chain employs TRBV19 and TRBJ1-5; tentative D call: TRBD1 (5 bases). V gave up 4 bases and J gave up 5 bases, with 21 bases separating them. In germline, CDR1 is LNHDA, CDR2 SQIVND (reference sequence). CDR3 size: 17 residues. CDR3 bases: TGTGCCAGTAGTACCACAGAATGGGGAGGGGACGATCAGCCCCAGCATTTT. Translating gives CASSTTEWGGDDQPQHF.

This clonotype appeared a few times. The rearrangement joins TRBV6-2 or TRBV6-3 to TRBJ1-1; 7 nucleotides line up with TRBD1. The junction had 7 bases not matched to a gene; V was cut back by 6 bases and J by 3 bases. Germline CDR1 is MNHEY and CDR2 is SVGEGT. This CDR3 comprises 14 residues. The CDR3 DNA is TGTGCCAGCAGGGGGGACAGCGGGCACACTGAAGCTTTCTTT. It specifies CASRGDSGHTEAFF.

The genes are TRBV5-6 and TRBJ2-6; 12 bases fit TRBD2. This CDR3 contains 19 residues. Losses at the gene ends were 4 bases for V and 0 bases for J; bases not matched to a gene: 8. Germline loops: CDR1 SGHDT, CDR2 YYEEEE. The CDR3 is CASSPGLAGLGSGANVLTF. The CDR3 nucleotides read TGTGCCAGCAGCCCGGGACTAGCGGGTCTAGGCTCTGGGGCCAACGTCCTGACTTTC.

This clonotype was observed at least ten times. The CDR3 DNA sequence: TGTGCCAGCAGCATCCGGACTAGCGGAACTACTTCCTACGAGCAGTACTTC. It yields the protein CASSIRTSGTTSYEQYF. The J gene is TRBJ2-7, the V gene TRBV28; 10 nucleotides align to TRBD2. With 6 bases clipped from V and 1 base from J, the junction kept 12 bases outside the gene matches. The CDR3 has 17 amino acids. In germline, CDR1 is MDHEN, CDR2 SYDVKM.